This TCR beta chain was captured in a study of cytomegalovirus exposure and HLA in healthy donors. Study outcomes and limitations: Sequencing depth across donors, presence/absence analyses assumed, was roughly uniform.

Vbeta (60) and Jbeta (13) primers were used in the PCR. TCRdb's copy holds only in-frame clones and misses some; the assay was immunoSEQ multiplex PCR. The sample shows around 97,000 clones, 66% of them seen only once. Regarding this clone: Its antigen is undetermined.

The sequence derives from a woman in her fifties or sixties in good health and CMV-seronegative. Material for sequencing was PBMCs.

This CDR3 reads CASSQERTSTDTQYF. The CDR3 region has the DNA TGCGCCAGCAGCCAAGAGCGGACTAGCACAGATACGCAGTATTTT. This sequence joins TRBV4-3 and TRBJ2-3, with a tentative D call TRBD2 (5 bases). Germline CDR1 reads LGHNA; CDR2 reads YSLEER. This CDR3 region has 15 residues. Trimming took 0 bases from V and 0 from J, leaving 7 bases between them.